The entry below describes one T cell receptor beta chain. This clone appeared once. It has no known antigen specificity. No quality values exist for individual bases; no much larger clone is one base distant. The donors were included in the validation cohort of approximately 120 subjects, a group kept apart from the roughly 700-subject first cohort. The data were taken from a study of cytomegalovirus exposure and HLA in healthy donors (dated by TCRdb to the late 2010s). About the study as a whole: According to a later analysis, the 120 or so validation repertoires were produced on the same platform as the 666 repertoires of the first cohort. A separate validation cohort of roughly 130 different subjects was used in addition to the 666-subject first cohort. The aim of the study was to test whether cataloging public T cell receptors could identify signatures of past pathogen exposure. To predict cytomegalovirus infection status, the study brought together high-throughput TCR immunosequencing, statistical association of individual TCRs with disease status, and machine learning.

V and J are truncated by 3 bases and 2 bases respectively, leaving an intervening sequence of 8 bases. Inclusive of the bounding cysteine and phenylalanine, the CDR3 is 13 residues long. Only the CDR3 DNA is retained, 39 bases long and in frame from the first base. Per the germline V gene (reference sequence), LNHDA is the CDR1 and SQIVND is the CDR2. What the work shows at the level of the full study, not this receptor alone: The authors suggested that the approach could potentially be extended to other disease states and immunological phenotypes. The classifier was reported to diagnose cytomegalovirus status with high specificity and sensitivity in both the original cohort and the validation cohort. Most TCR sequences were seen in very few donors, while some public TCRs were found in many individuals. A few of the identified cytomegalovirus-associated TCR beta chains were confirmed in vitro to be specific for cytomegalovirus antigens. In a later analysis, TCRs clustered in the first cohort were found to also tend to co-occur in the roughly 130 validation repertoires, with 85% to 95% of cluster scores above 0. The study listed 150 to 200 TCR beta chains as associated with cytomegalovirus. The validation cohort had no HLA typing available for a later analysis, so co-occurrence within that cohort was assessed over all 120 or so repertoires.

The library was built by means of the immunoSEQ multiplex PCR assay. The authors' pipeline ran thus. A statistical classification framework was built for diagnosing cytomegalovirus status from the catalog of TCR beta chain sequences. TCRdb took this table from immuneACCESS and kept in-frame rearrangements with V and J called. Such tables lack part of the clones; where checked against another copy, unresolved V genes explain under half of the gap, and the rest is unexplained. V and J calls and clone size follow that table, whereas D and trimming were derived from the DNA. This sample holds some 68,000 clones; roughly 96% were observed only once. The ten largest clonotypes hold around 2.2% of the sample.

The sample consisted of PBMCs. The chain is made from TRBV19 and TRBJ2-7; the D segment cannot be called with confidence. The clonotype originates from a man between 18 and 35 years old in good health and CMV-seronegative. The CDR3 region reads CASSMPGPYEQYF. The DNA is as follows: TGTGCCAGTAGTATGCCAGGCCCCTACGAGCAGTACTTC.